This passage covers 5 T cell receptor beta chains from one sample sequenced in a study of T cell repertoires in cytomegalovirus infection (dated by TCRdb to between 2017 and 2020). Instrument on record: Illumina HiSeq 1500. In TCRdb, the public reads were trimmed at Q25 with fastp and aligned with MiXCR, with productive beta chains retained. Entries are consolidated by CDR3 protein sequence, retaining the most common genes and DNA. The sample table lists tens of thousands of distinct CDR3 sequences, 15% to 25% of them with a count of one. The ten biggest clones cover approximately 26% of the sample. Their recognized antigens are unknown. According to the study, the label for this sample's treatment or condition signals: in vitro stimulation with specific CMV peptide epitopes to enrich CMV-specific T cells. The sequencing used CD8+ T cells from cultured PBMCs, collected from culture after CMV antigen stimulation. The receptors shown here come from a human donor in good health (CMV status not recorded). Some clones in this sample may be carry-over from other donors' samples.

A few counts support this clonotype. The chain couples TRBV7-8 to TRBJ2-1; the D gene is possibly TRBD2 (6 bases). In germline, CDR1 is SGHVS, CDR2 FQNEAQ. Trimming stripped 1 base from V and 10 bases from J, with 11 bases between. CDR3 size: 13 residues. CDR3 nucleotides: TGTGCCAGCAGCTTAGGTCCGGGAGAGGAGCAGTTCTTC. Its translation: CASSLGPGEEQFF.

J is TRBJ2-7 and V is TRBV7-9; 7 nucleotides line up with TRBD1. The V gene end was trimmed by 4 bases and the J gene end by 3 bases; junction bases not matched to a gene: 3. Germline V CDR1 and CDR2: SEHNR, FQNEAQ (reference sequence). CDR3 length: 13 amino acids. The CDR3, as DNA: TGTGCCAGCAGCTCCCGGGACAGCTACGAGCAGTACTTC. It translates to CASSSRDSYEQYF.

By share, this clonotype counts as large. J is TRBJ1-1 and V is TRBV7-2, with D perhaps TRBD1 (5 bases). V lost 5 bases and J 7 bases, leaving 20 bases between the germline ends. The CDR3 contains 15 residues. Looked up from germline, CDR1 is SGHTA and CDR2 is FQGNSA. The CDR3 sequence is CASSQVGTGLVEAFF. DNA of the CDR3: TGTGCCAGCAGCCAAGTCGGGACCGGCTTAGTTGAAGCTTTCTTT.

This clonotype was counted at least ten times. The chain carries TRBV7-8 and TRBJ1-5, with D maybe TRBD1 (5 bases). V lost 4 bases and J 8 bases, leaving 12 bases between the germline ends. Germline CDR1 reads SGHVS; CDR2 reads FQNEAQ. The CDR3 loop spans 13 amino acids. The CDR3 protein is CASSSRVREPQHF. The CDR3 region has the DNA TGTGCCAGCAGCTCCAGGGTCAGGGAGCCCCAGCATTTT.

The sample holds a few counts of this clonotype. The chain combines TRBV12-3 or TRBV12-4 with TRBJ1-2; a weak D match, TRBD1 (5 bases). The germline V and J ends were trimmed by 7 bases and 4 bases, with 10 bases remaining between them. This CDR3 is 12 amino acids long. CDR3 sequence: CASMGEIYGYTF. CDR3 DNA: TGTGCCAGCATGGGGGAGATCTATGGCTACACCTTC.